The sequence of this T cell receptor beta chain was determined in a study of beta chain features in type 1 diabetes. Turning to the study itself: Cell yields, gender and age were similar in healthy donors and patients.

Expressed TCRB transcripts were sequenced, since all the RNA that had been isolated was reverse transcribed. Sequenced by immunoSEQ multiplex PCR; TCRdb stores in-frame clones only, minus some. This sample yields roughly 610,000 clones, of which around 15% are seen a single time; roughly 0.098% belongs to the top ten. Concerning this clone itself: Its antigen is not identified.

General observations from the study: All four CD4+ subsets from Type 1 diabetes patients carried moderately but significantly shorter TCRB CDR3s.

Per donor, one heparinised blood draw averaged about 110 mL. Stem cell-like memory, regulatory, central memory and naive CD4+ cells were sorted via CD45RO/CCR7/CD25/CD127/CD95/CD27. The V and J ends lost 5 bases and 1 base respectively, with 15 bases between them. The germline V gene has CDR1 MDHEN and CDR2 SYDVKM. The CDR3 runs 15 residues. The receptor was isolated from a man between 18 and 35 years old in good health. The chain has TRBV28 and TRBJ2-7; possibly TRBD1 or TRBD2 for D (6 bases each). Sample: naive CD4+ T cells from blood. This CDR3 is CASSVTGRRSYEQYF. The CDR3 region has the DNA TGTGCCAGCAGTGTTACAGGGAGGAGGTCCTACGAGCAGTACTTC.